The sequence of this T cell receptor (beta chain) was determined in a study of resident and recirculating memory T cells in vitiligo. At the level of the study: Shave-biopsy epidermis from lesional and nonlesional skin was sequenced alongside PBMCs. Study-wide results and limits: Different lesions suggested infiltration by different T cell clones.

Some clones are missing from TCRdb's copy, which holds only in-frame ones; the method was immunoSEQ multiplex PCR. The sample contains tens of thousands of clones, around 92% of which appear only once. CDR1 is MNHEY, CDR2 SMNVEV, per germline (reference sequence). Germline trimming cut 6 bases from V and 2 bases from J; bases unmatched to any gene: 11. The CDR3 has 17 amino acids. This clone was counted a single time. The target antigen is unknown. The sample comprised blood. The sequence was obtained from a male donor with vitiligo. The V and J genes are TRBV27 and TRBJ1-3, with TRBD1 matching 9 bases. The CDR3 reads CASSKLGQGRTGNTIYF. The CDR3 region has the DNA TGTGCCAGCAGCAAACTGGGACAGGGACGGACTGGAAACACCATATATTTT.